The source of this TCR beta chain is a study of blood T cell repertoires in COVID-19. The authors' processing: How many nucleated cells were present was estimated from reference gene primer amplification. TCRdb keeps only in-frame clones here, not all; method: immunoSEQ multiplex PCR. That table furnishes V, J and clone size, whereas the DNA furnished D and trimming. The sample lists about 440,000 clones; 87% were seen once. Trimming cost V 3 bases and J 4 bases; bases outside gene matches: 5. Germline values: CDR1 SGHAT, CDR2 FQDESV (reference sequence). The CDR3 has 14 residues. This clone was seen more than once but under ten times.

This sequence was found in a woman under 30 with acute COVID-19. Sequencing used PBMCs or T cells enriched from blood (not recorded which). The gene calls are TRBV11-1 and TRBJ2-7; 8 bases fit TRBD2. The CDR3 sequence: CASSLGLVAYEQYF. The CDR3 DNA follows: TGTGCCAGCAGCTTGGGACTAGTGGCTTACGAGCAGTACTTC. The complete variable domain, with remaining parts taken from reference TRBV11-1 and TRBJ2-7, reads EAEVAQSPRYKITEKSQAVAFWCDPISGHATLYWYRQILGQGPELLVQFQDESVVDDSQLPKDRFSAERLKGVDSTLKIQPAELGDSAMYLCASSLGLVAYEQYFGPGTRLTVT.